This T cell receptor beta chain stems from a study of blood T cell repertoires in COVID-19. As for the study in general: Collection of acute and convalescent COVID-19 samples took place in the United States, Italy and Spain. In each case, the material was cDNA or gDNA derived from T cells, B-cell-depleted T cells, or PBMCs.

Participants were placed into cohorts based on the clinical history they reported. As originally analysed: Amplified reference gene primers provided the basis for estimating nucleated cell counts. The protocol was immunoSEQ multiplex PCR, while the TCRdb copy is restricted to in-frame clones and leaves out a portion. V, J and clone size reflect that table, while D and trimming were determined from the DNA. The sample includes about 220,000 clones, approximately 90% of them seen just once. The CDR3 is 15 residues long. Trimming at V came to 5 bases and at J to 2 bases, leaving 2 bases not matched to a gene. CDR1 and CDR2 (germline): MNHEY, SMNVEV (reference sequence).

The sample consisted of PBMCs or T cells enriched from blood (not recorded which). The chain has TRBV27 and TRBJ2-2; 10 bases line up with TRBD1. The clonotype comes from a woman younger than 35 in a cohort exposed to, infected with or recovered from COVID-19 (not recorded which). CDR3 sequence reads: CASSDRGLNTGELFF. The CDR3 DNA reads as TGTGCCAGCAGTGACAGGGGGCTAAACACCGGGGAGCTGTTTTTT.